The subject of this entry is one T cell receptor (beta chain). Antigen unknown. Healthy bone marrow donors made up the donor group. The CDR3 consists of 14 residues. Losses at the gene ends were 1 base for V and 0 bases for J; bases not matched to a gene: 2. Per germline, CDR1 SQVTM and CDR2 ANQGSEA. These data belong to a study of cytomegalovirus exposure and HLA in healthy donors. Study observations and caveats: Across all donors, roughly uniform sequencing depth was an assumption of the presence/absence analyses. Most likely, a cluster of highly shared sequence variants arose as a sequencing artifact.

The PCR used 60 Vbeta and 13 Jbeta primers. TCRdb's copy holds only in-frame clones and misses some; the assay was immunoSEQ multiplex PCR. Counted here are more than 100,000 clones, roughly four fifths occurring once; the ten biggest clones make up less than 2%. The receptor was derived from a female donor in good health and CMV-seropositive. V and J are TRBV29-1 and TRBJ2-7, with 8 bases fitting TRBD2. Sequenced: PBMCs. The CDR3 coding sequence is TGCAGCGTTGAAGTAGCGGGGAACTCCTACGAGCAGTACTTC. This encodes CSVEVAGNSYEQYF.